The source of this TCR beta chain is a study of naive CD8 T cells in extremely preterm neonates. Points on this clone: The junction departs from the called germline gene at one end, perhaps through a read error.

TCRdb's copy holds only in-frame clones and misses some; the assay was immunoSEQ multiplex PCR. This table has 8,000 or so clones, just under 98% appearing once. The CDR3 covers 13 residues. The germline V gene has CDR1 MNHNS and CDR2 SASEGT. Deliveries were elective term cesareans at roughly 37-43 weeks, with no labor or membrane rupture. The source of this sequence is a newborn in good health. The sample taken for sequencing was naive CD8+ T cells from cord blood. The chain recombines TRBV6-1 with TRBJ2-7; D remains unclear. The DNA of the CDR3 is TGTGCCAGCAGCGAAGGGCCTTCCTACGAGCAGTACTTC. Its translation: CASSEGPSYEQYF.